This entry describes one TCR beta chain. Its antigen is unidentified. The PCR had 60 Vbeta and 13 Jbeta primers. Generated by immunoSEQ multiplex PCR, the TCRdb table keeps only in-frame clones and is missing some. The sample lists under 200,000 clones, around 80% seen once, with 0.69% in the top ten. This specimen comes from a study of cytomegalovirus exposure and HLA in healthy donors. Findings of the study overall: Most sequenced TCRs were rare (though some public TCRs occurred in many donors). Sequencing probably produced one cluster of sequence variants that were highly shared. It was confirmed in vitro that a few of the CMV-associated chains were specific for CMV antigens. Associated with cytomegalovirus, according to the listing, were 150 to 200 TCR beta chains.

The germline V and J ends were trimmed by 5 bases and 6 bases, with 13 bases remaining between them. Per germline, CDR1 LNHDA and CDR2 SQIVND (reference sequence). CDR3 length: 13 amino acids. The specimen sequenced was PBMCs. The chain employs TRBV19 and TRBJ1-1, with a tentative D call TRBD1 (6 bases). The sequence came from a woman in her thirties or forties in good health and CMV-seronegative. CDR3 residues: CASSSTGVAEAFF. Written as DNA, the CDR3 is TGTGCCAGTAGTTCGACAGGTGTGGCTGAAGCTTTCTTT. Looking up the rest from reference TRBV19 and TRBJ1-1 gives the full variable domain: DGGITQSPKYLFRKEGQNVTLSCEQNLNHDAMYWYRQDPGQGLRLIYYSQIVNDFQKGDIAEGYSVSREKKESFPLTVTSAQKNPTAFYLCASSSTGVAEAFFGQGTRLTVV.